The 19 T cell receptor beta chains listed next were all sequenced from one sample in a study of blood T cells in healthy people across ages. With a J-beta primer mix and a sample-barcoded 5' primer, a second PCR ran roughly 7 to 11 cycles. TCRdb called the 5' RACE reads again in MiXCR, with one record for every CDR3 protein. This table has roughly 2 million distinct CDR3 sequences, roughly 49% appearing once. The sequenced material came from blood. These receptors all stem from a middle-aged woman in good health.

The rearrangement links TRBV12-3 or TRBV12-4 to TRBJ1-5, with D possibly being TRBD1 (5 bases). V was cut by 2 bases and J by 0 bases, with 11 bases left in between. The CDR3 loop spans 16 amino acids. The CDR3 here is CASSLQSGGSNQPQHF. CDR3 DNA: TGTGCCAGCAGTTTACAAAGTGGGGGTAGCAATCAGCCCCAGCATTTT.

V and J are TRBV28 and TRBJ1-2; D gene unclear. Trimming shortened V by 3 bases and J by 1 base, and 12 bases separated the two germline ends. This CDR3 is 15 amino acids long. Germline CDR1 is MDHEN and CDR2 is SYDVKM. CDR3 sequence (DNA): TGTGCCAGCAGTTTGGGTGCCCCAGTTAACTATGGCTACACCTTC. It is translated as CASSLGAPVNYGYTF.

This clonotype was seen only a few times. V gene TRBV15 combines with J gene TRBJ2-7; D is unresolved. Trimming removed 5 bases at V and 3 bases at J, with 14 bases between. CDR1 LNHNV and CDR2 YYDKDF come from the germline V gene (reference sequence). CDR3 size: 14 residues. The CDR3 is CATSPAGTVYEQYF. The CDR3 nucleotides are TGTGCCACCAGCCCCGCCGGCACAGTCTACGAGCAGTACTTC.

The J gene is TRBJ1-2, the V gene TRBV7-9; no reliable D call. Trimming cost V 4 bases and J 0 bases, with 9 bases left between them. Germline V gives CDR1 SEHNR, CDR2 FQNEAQ (reference sequence). The CDR3 is 14 residues long. The CDR3 DNA follows: TGTGCCAGCAGCTCGGAGCGGGCTAACTATGGCTACACCTTC. This encodes CASSSERANYGYTF.

This sequence joins TRBV20-1 and TRBJ2-1; the D is unclear. V gave up 3 bases and J gave up 0 bases, with 9 bases separating them. CDR3 size: 14 residues. From germline, CDR1 is DFQATT and CDR2 SNEGSKA (reference sequence). The CDR3 coding sequence is TGCAGTGCTAGTACGAGAAGCTCCTACAATGAGCAGTTCTTC. Protein product: CSASTRSSYNEQFF.

This chain connects TRBV20-1 to TRBJ2-1; possible D gene TRBD2, 7 bases. CDR3 length equals 18 residues. Germline loops: CDR1 DFQATT, CDR2 SNEGSKA (reference sequence). The V and J ends lost 5 bases and 1 base respectively, with 24 bases between them. CDR3 nucleotide sequence: TGCAGTGCTTTCCCGCGGGATGGAAGGGGGGGATCCTACAATGAGCAGTTCTTC. Its translation: CSAFPRDGRGGSYNEQFF.

This clonotype was detected only a few times. The rearrangement joins TRBV6-5 to TRBJ2-7; weak D call: TRBD1 (5 bases). Trimming cost V 9 bases and J 3 bases, with 9 bases left between them. The germline V gene has CDR1 MNHEY and CDR2 SVGAGI. The length of the CDR3 is 11 residues. The CDR3 protein is CASQTVYEQYF. The CDR3 nucleotides read TGTGCCAGTCAGACAGTCTACGAGCAGTACTTC.

This chain connects TRBV20-1 to TRBJ1-1; 7 positions agree with TRBD1. There are 13 residues in the CDR3. The V and J ends lost 1 base and 3 bases, in that order; junction bases with no gene match: 2. Germline assignment: CDR1 DFQATT and CDR2 SNEGSKA (reference sequence). The CDR3: CSARAGGDTEAFF. The CDR3 DNA follows: TGCAGTGCTAGAGCAGGGGGGGACACTGAAGCTTTCTTT.

J is TRBJ2-7 and V is TRBV5-1; 7 positions agree with TRBD1. V dropped 2 bases and J dropped 5; count of bases not matched to a gene: 7. Germline loops: CDR1 SGHRS, CDR2 YFSETQ. This CDR3 contains 14 residues. CDR3 coding DNA: TGCGCCAGCAGCTTAGGGGGCAGGGTCAACGAGCAGTACTTC. Protein sequence: CASSLGGRVNEQYF. Drawing the rest from reference TRBV5-1 and TRBJ2-7, the complete variable domain is KAGVTQTPRYLIKTRGQQVTLSCSPISGHRSVSWYQQTPGQGLQFLFEYFSETQRNKGNFPGRFSGRQFSNSRSEMNVSTLELGDSALYLCASSLGGRVNEQYFGPGTRLTVT.

Only a few counts were recorded for this clonotype. The V and J genes are TRBV12-3 or TRBV12-4 and TRBJ2-5, with D possibly being TRBD1 or TRBD2 (5 bases each). Trimming removed 6 bases at V and 7 bases at J, with 18 bases between. The CDR3 sequence is 14 residues long. DNA of the CDR3: TGTGCCAGCAGGTCCGGGACCCTTGGTTGGACCCAGTACTTC. Protein product: CASRSGTLGWTQYF.

This clonotype was detected a few times. CDR3: CSVGQGLGADYGYTF. CDR3 DNA sequence: TGCAGCGTTGGCCAGGGGTTGGGGGCTGACTATGGCTACACCTTC. V and J are TRBV29-1 and TRBJ1-2; weak D call: TRBD1 (6 bases). V was cut by 4 bases and J by 3 bases, with 18 bases left in between. Germline V lookup: CDR1 SQVTM, CDR2 ANQGSEA. The CDR3 has 15 residues.

The rearrangement links TRBV6-6 to TRBJ1-2; the match to TRBD1 covers 7 bases. Germline V lookup: CDR1 MNHNY, CDR2 SVGAGI (reference sequence). V shed 4 bases and J 7 bases; nucleotides not matched to a gene: 6. The CDR3 covers 13 residues. Here the CDR3 DNA reads TGTGCCAGCAGTTCCAGGGGGGGAGGTGGCTACACCTTC. Its protein is CASSSRGGGGYTF.

This chain joins TRBV29-1 and TRBJ1-2; TRBD1 might be the D (5 bases). This CDR3 region has 14 residues. The V and J ends lost 6 bases and 0 bases respectively, with 14 bases between them. Germline CDR1 reads SQVTM; CDR2 reads ANQGSEA. CDR3 sequence reads: CSVPDSETNYGYTF. The CDR3 nucleotides read TGCAGCGTACCAGACAGTGAAACTAACTATGGCTACACCTTC.

Many counts were recorded for this clonotype. This sequence joins TRBV6-5 and TRBJ2-1, with 8 bases matching TRBD1. V lost 6 bases, J lost 3 bases, and 7 bases stayed unmatched. Germline values: CDR1 MNHEY, CDR2 SVGAGI. The CDR3 loop spans 15 amino acids. This CDR3 reads CASRETGGSYNEQFF. The DNA for the CDR3 is TGTGCCAGCAGGGAAACAGGGGGGAGCTACAATGAGCAGTTCTTC.

V and J are TRBV12-5 and TRBJ1-2, with 7 bases that match TRBD1. CDR3 length equals 15 residues. The V gene's germline CDR1 is LGHNT and CDR2 FRNRAP. The junction had 5 bases not matched to a gene; V was cut back by 4 bases and J by 0 bases. CDR3 loop: CASGWGDSTNYGYTF. DNA of the CDR3: TGTGCTAGTGGTTGGGGGGACAGTACTAACTATGGCTACACCTTC.

Only a few counts were recorded for this clonotype. V gene TRBV12-3 or TRBV12-4 combines with J gene TRBJ2-5; 9 bases fit TRBD1. After removal of 4 bases from V and 4 bases from J, the junction contained 10 bases not matched to a gene. The CDR3 is 16 residues long. This chain's CDR3 is CASSSATGGTGETQYF. In DNA form, the CDR3 reads TGTGCCAGCAGTTCAGCCACAGGGGGCACCGGAGAGACCCAGTACTTC.

The V and J genes are TRBV28 and TRBJ1-5, with TRBD1 as a possible D gene (5 bases). Germline V lookup: CDR1 MDHEN, CDR2 SYDVKM. Trimming removed 6 bases from V and 3 bases from J, with 15 bases in between. This CDR3 has 15 residues. The CDR3 reads CASRGRITFNQPQHF. As DNA, the CDR3 is TGTGCCAGCAGGGGACGGATTACCTTCAATCAGCCCCAGCATTTT.

The CDR3 bases are TGCAGTGCTGCCAGGGGAACTCTCCTCCACTTT. Protein sequence: CSAARGTLLHF. V and J are TRBV20-1 and TRBJ1-6; D might be TRBD1 (6 bases). The CDR3 sequence is 11 residues long. The germline V gene has CDR1 DFQATT and CDR2 SNEGSKA (reference sequence). Between the trimmed V and J ends, which lost 5 bases and 15 bases, there was a span of 14 bases.

The chain uses TRBV19 and TRBJ2-1, with 13 bases lining up with TRBD2. The V gene's germline CDR1 is LNHDA and CDR2 SQIVND (reference sequence). Trimming at V came to 3 bases and at J to 9 bases, leaving 5 bases not matched to a gene. The CDR3 extends over 15 amino acids. DNA for the CDR3: TGTGCCAGTAGTATTACTAGCGGGGGGGCGGGTGAGCAGTTCTTC. Amino acid sequence: CASSITSGGAGEQFF. Full variable domain (outside the CDR3, taken from reference TRBV19 and TRBJ2-1): DGGITQSPKYLFRKEGQNVTLSCEQNLNHDAMYWYRQDPGQGLRLIYYSQIVNDFQKGDIAEGYSVSREKKESFPLTVTSAQKNPTAFYLCASSITSGGAGEQFFGPGTRLTVL.